These 21 T cell receptor beta chains came from one sample sequenced in a study of T cells in Graves' hyperthyroidism and ophthalmopathy. RNA transcripts yielded amplified TCR beta CDR3 regions. The primer set for the first-round RT-PCR of the TCR CDR3 was HTBI. From the multiplex PCR reads, TCRdb called clonotypes with MiXCR, one entry per CDR3 protein. The sample has 600,000 to 700,000 distinct CDR3 sequences, roughly 14% seen once. Sequenced: blood. The receptors come from a woman aged 40 to 50 with Graves' ophthalmopathy.

This clonotype occurred many times. The chain links TRBV19 to TRBJ2-5, with 9 bases aligning to TRBD2. The germline V gene has CDR1 LNHDA and CDR2 SQIVND (reference sequence). V was clipped by 7 bases and J by 2 bases; unmatched bases: 5. CDR3 length: 14 residues. The CDR3 region is CASNQAGGQETQYF. CDR3 DNA sequence: TGTGCCAGTAATCAAGCGGGAGGTCAAGAGACCCAGTACTTC.

This clonotype has only a few counts. The V call is TRBV19, the J call TRBJ1-1; TRBD1 aligns across 7 bases. The V gene end was trimmed by 3 bases and the J gene end by 2 bases; junction bases not matched to a gene: 9. CDR1 and CDR2 (germline): LNHDA, SQIVND (reference sequence). The CDR3 is 16 amino acids. Written as DNA, the CDR3 is TGTGCCAGTAGTATCTTGACAGGGAGAGTCAACACTGAAGCTTTCTTT. The encoded protein is CASSILTGRVNTEAFF.

The chain recombines TRBV7-9 with TRBJ2-3; no firm D call. Germline V gene data show CDR1 as SEHNR and CDR2 as FQNEAQ (reference sequence). V was cut by 4 bases and J by 2 bases, with 7 bases left in between. The CDR3 length is 13 residues. The CDR3 loop is CASSSIATDTQYF. CDR3 nucleotide sequence: TGTGCCAGCAGCTCAATAGCCACAGATACGCAGTATTTT.

The sample holds many counts of this clonotype. The chain is built from TRBV7-2 and TRBJ2-7; D not resolved. CDR1 is SGHTA and CDR2 is FQGNSA in the germline V gene. This CDR3 has 13 residues. V shed 5 bases and J shed 5 bases, with 13 bases lying between them. The CDR3 is CASSRPDSNEQYF. The CDR3 DNA reads TGTGCCAGCAGCCGCCCTGACTCGAACGAGCAGTACTTC. Supplemented by reference TRBV7-2 and TRBJ2-7, the full variable domain reads GAGVSQSPSNKVTEKGKDVELRCDPISGHTALYWYRQSLGQGLEFLIYFQGNSAPDKSGLPSDRFSAERTGGSVSTLTIQRTQQEDSAVYLCASSRPDSNEQYFGPGTRLTVT.

In its sample, this clonotype was seen many times. The junction does not match germline at one end; this may be a read error. The rearrangement joins TRBV19 to TRBJ2-7; maybe TRBD2 (5 bases). This CDR3 region has 14 residues. CDR1 is LNHDA, CDR2 SQIVND, per germline (reference sequence). This chain's CDR3 is CASSARTGSYEQYF. CDR3 nucleotides: TGCGCCAGTAGTGCCCGGACGGGAAGCTACGAGCAGTACTTC.

This clonotype was seen many times. This rearrangement joins TRBV11-1 to TRBJ2-7; no reliable D call. Per germline, CDR1 SGHAT and CDR2 FQDESV (reference sequence). V was pared by 3 bases and J by 1 base, with 10 bases between. The CDR3 length is 14 residues. This chain's CDR3 is CASSLDVSSYEQYF. The CDR3 nucleotides are TGTGCCAGCAGCTTGGATGTGAGTTCCTACGAGCAGTACTTC. The full variable domain, in which reference TRBV11-1 and TRBJ2-7 provide the parts outside the CDR3, is EAEVAQSPRYKITEKSQAVAFWCDPISGHATLYWYRQILGQGPELLVQFQDESVVDDSQLPKDRFSAERLKGVDSTLKIQPAELGDSAMYLCASSLDVSSYEQYFGPGTRLTVT.

This clonotype has only a few counts. This chain uses TRBV12-3 or TRBV12-4 with TRBJ1-6; 11 bases are shared with TRBD1. This CDR3 is 16 amino acids long. V dropped 6 bases and J dropped 5; count of bases not matched to a gene: 6. CDR3 nucleotides: TGTGCCAGCAGCCGAGGACAGGGGGCTAATAATTCACCCCTCCACTTT. This encodes CASSRGQGANNSPLHF.

This clonotype was detected ten times or more. This rearrangement joins TRBV6-2 or TRBV6-3 to TRBJ1-3; D possibly corresponds to TRBD1 (5 bases). The CDR3 is 14 amino acids. Trimming took off 2 bases at V and 2 bases at J, with 7 bases between the two ends. CDR1 is MNHEY and CDR2 is SVGEGT in the germline V gene. CDR3: CASSYLDTGNTIYF. The CDR3 DNA reads as TGTGCCAGCAGTTACCTGGACACTGGAAACACCATATATTTT.

In this sample, this clonotype turned up a few times. The chain is built from TRBV7-9 and TRBJ1-1, with unresolved D. Germline-derived CDR1 and CDR2 are SEHNR and FQNEAQ (reference sequence). V dropped 1 base and J dropped 3 bases, with 12 bases sitting between them. The CDR3 runs to 15 residues. The DNA of the CDR3 is TGTGCCAGCAGCTTAGGGCTGGGCGAGGACACTGAAGCTTTCTTT. Protein sequence: CASSLGLGEDTEAFF.

This clonotype was detected ten times or more. The rearrangement joins TRBV29-1 to TRBJ1-1; D remains unclear. The CDR3 spans 13 residues. V was clipped by 3 bases and J by 0 bases, with 8 bases between them. Germline V lookup: CDR1 SQVTM, CDR2 ANQGSEA. The DNA of the CDR3 is TGCAGCGTTGATTACAGATTGAACACTGAAGCTTTCTTT. Amino acids: CSVDYRLNTEAFF.

The rearrangement joins TRBV6-2 or TRBV6-3 to TRBJ2-2; possibly TRBD1 for D (5 bases). The CDR3 is made up of 16 amino acids. Germline V gene sequence: CDR1 MNHEY, CDR2 SVGEGT. Trimming left V 2 bases short and J 2 bases short, with 12 bases between. The chain's CDR3 is CASSYEWTFNTGELFF. CDR3 coding DNA: TGTGCCAGCAGTTACGAATGGACATTTAACACCGGGGAGCTGTTTTTT.

This clonotype was counted ten times or more. This sequence joins TRBV7-2 and TRBJ2-7; 8 nucleotides match TRBD2. V shed 8 bases, J shed 3 bases, and the junction held 6 bases outside the gene matches. This CDR3 spans 13 amino acids. Germline assignment: CDR1 SGHTA and CDR2 FQGNSA. CDR3: CASRGAGDYEQYF. The CDR3, as DNA: TGTGCCAGCCGGGGAGCGGGGGACTACGAGCAGTACTTC.

This clonotype was counted only a few times. The V gene is TRBV20-1, the J gene TRBJ2-7; possibly TRBD1 for D (5 bases). Looked up from germline, CDR1 is DFQATT and CDR2 is SNEGSKA (reference sequence). This CDR3 has 14 residues. The germline V and J ends were trimmed by 0 bases and 4 bases, with 13 bases remaining between them. The CDR3 DNA is TGCAGTGCTAGAGATCGTAGGGGCCGGTACGAGCAGTACTTC. It is translated as CSARDRRGRYEQYF.

There are many counts of this clonotype. The gene calls are TRBV5-1 and TRBJ1-1, with TRBD1 matching 7 bases. Per germline, CDR1 SGHRS and CDR2 YFSETQ. V shed 0 bases, J shed 0 bases, and the junction held 5 bases outside the gene matches. There are 16 residues in the CDR3. CDR3 bases: TGCGCCAGCAGCTTGGGGACAGGTAGTATGAACACTGAAGCTTTCTTT. Translating it yields CASSLGTGSMNTEAFF.

This clonotype occurred a few times. The gene calls are TRBV10-2 and TRBJ2-7, with D possibly called TRBD1 or TRBD2 (5 bases each). Germline lookup yields CDR1 WSHSY and CDR2 SAAADI. Between the trimmed V and J ends, which lost 4 bases and 5 bases, there was a span of 21 bases. This CDR3 has 16 amino acids. The CDR3 DNA follows: TGCGCCAGCAGTGCTACGACAACCGGGACCCCCGACGAGCAGTACTTC. It yields the protein CASSATTTGTPDEQYF.

This clonotype was recorded once. This sequence joins TRBV18 and TRBJ2-5; the D call may be TRBD1 or TRBD2 (5 bases each). Looked up from germline, CDR1 is KGHSH and CDR2 is LQKENI. The CDR3 covers 16 residues. Trimming stripped 3 bases from V and 4 bases from J, with 18 bases between. CDR3 nucleotides: TGTGCCAGCTCACCGTCTTCCGGGACCCCTGGAGAGACCCAGTACTTC. It is translated as CASSPSSGTPGETQYF.

Many counts were recorded for this clonotype. At one of its ends the junction is not consistent with the germline gene, which may arise from a read error. The chain employs TRBV12-3 or TRBV12-4 and TRBJ1-1; possible D gene TRBD1, 6 bases. The CDR3 contains 15 residues. CDR3 amino acids: CASRGVGGSNAEAFF. CDR3 bases: TGTGCCAGCAGAGGCGTAGGGGGGTCGAACGCTGAAGCTTTCTTT.

This clonotype came up many times. V is TRBV10-3 and J is TRBJ2-7; 12 nucleotides align to TRBD1. The CDR3 consists of 14 residues. Germline CDR1 is ENHRY and CDR2 is SYGVKD. Unmatched junction bases numbered 3, after V lost 7 bases and J lost 2 bases. As DNA, the CDR3 is TGTGCCATCAAGGGGACAGGGGGCGCCTACGAGCAGTACTTC. Protein product: CAIKGTGGAYEQYF.

This clonotype came up a few times. The CDR3 region is CASSVGSEGQPQHF. In nucleotides, the CDR3 is TGTGCCAGCAGCGTAGGTTCGGAGGGTCAGCCCCAGCATTTT. This rearrangement joins TRBV9 to TRBJ1-5; unclear D gene. Trimming took off 0 bases at V and 6 bases at J, with 10 bases between the two ends. The CDR3 sequence is 14 residues long. Per germline, CDR1 SGDLS and CDR2 YYNGEE.

This clonotype was seen a few times. The V gene is TRBV6-1, the J gene TRBJ2-5; TRBD1 might be the D (6 bases). Trimming removed 4 bases from V and 4 bases from J, with 13 bases in between. CDR1 and CDR2 (germline): MNHNS, SASEGT. CDR3 length: 14 amino acids. The CDR3 sequence is CASSALVTGETQYF. The CDR3 region has the DNA TGTGCCAGCAGTGCGCTAGTGACAGGAGAGACCCAGTACTTC.

This clonotype came up many times. The chain employs TRBV7-9 and TRBJ1-1, with D unresolved. The germline V gene encodes CDR1 SEHNR and CDR2 FQNEAQ (reference sequence). V was cut by 5 bases and J by 0 bases, with 7 bases left in between. The CDR3 is made up of 13 amino acids. CDR3 residues: CASSGNLNTEAFF. The DNA for the CDR3 is TGTGCCAGCAGCGGCAATCTGAACACTGAAGCTTTCTTT.